Listed below are T cell receptor beta chains from one sample, sequenced in a study of cytomegalovirus exposure and HLA in healthy donors. Generated by immunoSEQ multiplex PCR, the TCRdb table keeps only in-frame clones and is missing some. Among over 150,000 clones listed, 75% to 80% were seen once. Material: PBMCs. All receptors derive from a woman aged 40 to 49 in good health and CMV-seropositive. CDR3s include the opening cysteine and the closing phenylalanine or tryptophan. A D gene is named only where the DNA matches it firmly. A row's size may be missing; if present it is once, few, many or a size class.

d_gene	v_gene	j_gene	abundance	CDR3aa	CDR3nt
TRBD1	TRBV6-1	TRBJ1-1	-	CASSEFYRGSEAFF	TGTGCCAGCAGTGAATTCTACAGGGGTTCTGAAGCTTTCTTT
-	TRBV6-1	TRBJ1-2	-	CASRNHSPQDGYTF	TGTGCCAGCAGGAACCACTCTCCACAGGATGGCTACACCTTC
-	TRBV5-6	TRBJ2-3	-	CASSLETFTDTQYF	TGTGCCAGCAGTTTGGAGACTTTCACAGATACGCAGTATTTT
TRBD1	TRBV19	TRBJ1-1	-	CASSILGQLNTEAFF	TGTGCCAGTAGTATATTGGGACAGCTGAACACTGAAGCTTTCTTT
TRBD1	TRBV6-8	TRBJ1-6	-	CASRAGTGTCCNSPLHF	TGTGCCAGCAGGGCCGGGACAGGGACATGTTGTAATTCACCCCTCCACTTT
-	TRBV4-3	TRBJ1-4	-	CASSQDGGANSEKLFF	TGCGCCAGCAGCCAAGATGGTGGGGCTAACAGTGAAAAACTGTTTTTT
TRBD1	TRBV6-5	TRBJ2-2	-	CASRRQGNTGELFF	TGTGCCAGCAGGAGACAGGGGAACACCGGGGAGCTGTTTTTT
-	TRBV6-6	TRBJ1-1	-	CASRAGAEAFF	TGTGCCAGCAGGGCGGGGGCTGAAGCTTTCTTT
-	TRBV18	TRBJ1-3	-	CASSPESSGNTIYF	TGTGCCAGCTCACCGGAGTCTTCAGGAAACACCATATATTTT
TRBD1	TRBV5-1	TRBJ2-2	-	CASSPGQGHGELFF	TGCGCCAGCAGCCCGGGACAGGGGCACGGGGAGCTGTTTTTT
-	TRBV9	TRBJ1-3	-	CASSVGTASGNTIYF	TGTGCCAGCAGCGTAGGGACAGCCTCTGGAAACACCATATATTTT
TRBD1	TRBV4-1	TRBJ1-2	-	CASSQGDTGGDGYTF	TGCGCCAGCAGCCAAGGAGATACAGGGGGAGATGGCTACACCTTC
-	TRBV5-1	TRBJ1-1	once	CASSSQAVNTEAFF	TGCGCCAGCAGCTCTCAGGCTGTGAACACTGAAGCTTTCTTT
TRBD1	TRBV4-3	TRBJ1-2	-	CASSRGQGAAPRF	TGCGCCAGCAGCCGGGGTCAGGGGGCCGCCCCACGCTTC
TRBD1	TRBV4-3	TRBJ1-6	-	CASTSETGDSPLHF	TGCGCCAGCACCTCCGAGACAGGGGATTCACCCCTCCACTTT
TRBD2	TRBV25-1	TRBJ2-3	few	CASSGLAGVATDTQYF	TGTGCCAGCAGTGGCCTAGCGGGGGTTGCCACAGATACGCAGTATTTT
-	TRBV28	TRBJ1-6	-	CASRPEGRGSPLHF	TGTGCCAGCAGGCCCGAGGGGAGGGGGTCACCCCTCCACTTT
-	TRBV10-3	TRBJ1-2	-	CAISESSGAYGYTF	TGTGCCATCAGTGAGTCAAGTGGGGCTTACGGCTACACCTTC
-	TRBV7-9	TRBJ1-1	few	CASSIQGGGAFF	TGTGCCAGCAGCATACAGGGAGGGGGAGCTTTCTTT
-	TRBV6-6	TRBJ1-3	-	CASSSRQISGNTIYF	TGTGCCAGCAGTTCCAGACAGATCTCTGGAAACACCATATATTTT
TRBD1	TRBV29-1	TRBJ1-1	-	CSATAFSGGRTEAFF	TGCAGCGCCACCGCTTTTTCAGGGGGCCGGACTGAAGCTTTCTTT
-	TRBV30	TRBJ2-3	-	CAWREEWSIDTQYF	TGTGCCTGGAGGGAGGAATGGAGCATTGATACGCAGTATTTT
-	TRBV30	TRBJ1-6	-	CAWSKTNYNSPLHF	TGTGCCTGGAGTAAGACAAACTATAATTCACCCCTCCACTTT
TRBD1	TRBV7-2	TRBJ1-3	-	CASSFYTGGSGNTIYF	TGTGCCAGCAGCTTCTACACAGGGGGCTCTGGAAACACCATATATTTT
-	TRBV6-6	TRBJ2-7	-	CASSLPPGDEQYF	TGTGCCAGCAGTCTCCCCCCCGGGGACGAGCAGTACTTC
-	TRBV14	TRBJ1-4	-	CASSQDLGSSNEKLFF	TGTGCCAGCAGCCAAGATTTGGGCAGTTCTAATGAAAAACTGTTTTTT
TRBD1	TRBV25-1	TRBJ1-4	-	CASSEWDRGPGEKLFF	TGTGCCAGCAGTGAATGGGACAGGGGGCCAGGTGAAAAACTGTTTTTT
-	TRBV5-4	TRBJ2-2	-	CASSLFSGAGELFF	TGTGCCAGCAGCTTGTTCTCAGGGGCCGGGGAGCTGTTTTTT
TRBD1	TRBV30	TRBJ2-1	-	CAWRGQGRLSSSYNEQFF	TGTGCCTGGAGGGGACAGGGGCGCCTGTCCAGCTCCTACAATGAGCAGTTCTTC
TRBD1	TRBV27	TRBJ2-2	-	CASTTLAGQGASNTGELFF	TGTGCCAGCACCACTCTTGCGGGACAGGGGGCTTCGAACACCGGGGAGCTGTTTTTT
-	TRBV5-4	TRBJ1-1	-	CASSYGGAGTNTEAFF	TGTGCCAGCAGTTATGGGGGGGCGGGGACGAACACTGAAGCTTTCTTT
TRBD1	TRBV5-1	TRBJ2-7	-	CASSVRDSYEQYF	TGCGCCAGCAGCGTCCGGGACAGCTACGAACAGTACTTC
TRBD2	TRBV29-1	TRBJ2-2	-	CSVELLAGAETGELFF	TGCAGCGTTGAGCTACTAGCGGGGGCGGAGACCGGGGAGCTGTTTTTT
-	TRBV5-1	TRBJ2-5	-	CASSEEPGETQYF	TGCGCCAGCAGCGAGGAACCCGGGGAGACCCAGTACTTC
-	TRBV4-1	TRBJ1-1	-	CASSQDSGVAFF	TGCGCCAGCAGCCAAGATTCGGGTGTGGCTTTCTTT
-	TRBV7-9	TRBJ1-4	-	CASSLFGDTTNEKLFF	TGTGCCAGCAGCTTATTTGGGGACACAACAAATGAAAAACTGTTTTTT
-	TRBV5-6	TRBJ1-5	-	CASSGGLYQPQHF	TGTGCCAGCAGCGGCGGACTATATCAGCCCCAGCATTTT
-	TRBV7-9	TRBJ2-7	-	CASSRGSYEQYF	TGTGCCAGCAGTAGGGGGAGCTACGAGCAGTACTTC
-	TRBV5-4	TRBJ2-7	-	CASSLGQGPILF	TGTGCCAGCAGCCTGGGGCAGGGCCCAATCCTCTTC
-	TRBV5-1	TRBJ2-7	-	CASSPGGSSYEQYF	TGCGCCAGCAGCCCGGGTGGGAGCTCCTACGAGCAGTACTTC
-	TRBV6-6	TRBJ1-2	-	CASSLMGGQNGYTF	TGTGCCAGCTCTCTTATGGGGGGGCAGAATGGCTACACCTTC
TRBD2	TRBV30	TRBJ2-3	-	CAWRDAGVPDTQYF	TGTGCCTGGAGGGATGCGGGAGTCCCAGATACGCAGTATTTT